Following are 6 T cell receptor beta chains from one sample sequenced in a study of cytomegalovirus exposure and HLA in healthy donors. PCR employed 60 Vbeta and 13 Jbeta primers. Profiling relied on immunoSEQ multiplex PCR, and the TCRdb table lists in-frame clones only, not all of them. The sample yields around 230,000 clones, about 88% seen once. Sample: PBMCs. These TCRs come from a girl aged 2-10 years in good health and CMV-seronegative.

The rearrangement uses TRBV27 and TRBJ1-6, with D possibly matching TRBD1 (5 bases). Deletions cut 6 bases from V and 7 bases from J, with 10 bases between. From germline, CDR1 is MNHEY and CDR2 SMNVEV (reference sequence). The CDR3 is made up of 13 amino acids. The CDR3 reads CASRTVPNSPLHF. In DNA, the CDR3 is TGTGCCAGCAGGACAGTCCCCAATTCACCCCTCCACTTT.

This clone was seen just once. The CDR3 DNA sequence: TGTGCCAGCAGCTTGAATGGCTTAGAACACCTAGCGCACTCCTACGAGCAGTACTTC. Translating gives CASSLNGLEHLAHSYEQYF. The chain employs TRBV5-4 and TRBJ2-7; D might be TRBD2 (6 bases). CDR1 and CDR2 (germline): SGHNT, YYREEE (reference sequence). V was pared by 1 base and J by 0 bases, with 23 bases between. The CDR3 covers 19 residues.

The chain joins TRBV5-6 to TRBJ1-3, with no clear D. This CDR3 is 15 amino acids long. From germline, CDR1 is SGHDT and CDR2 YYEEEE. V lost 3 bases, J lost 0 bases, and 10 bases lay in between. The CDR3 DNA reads TGTGCCAGCAGCTACACACGATACTCTGGAAACACCATATATTTT. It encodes CASSYTRYSGNTIYF.

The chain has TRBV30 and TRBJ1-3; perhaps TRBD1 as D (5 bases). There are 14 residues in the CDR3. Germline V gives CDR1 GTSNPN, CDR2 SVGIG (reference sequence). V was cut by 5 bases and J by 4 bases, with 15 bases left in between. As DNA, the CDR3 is TGTGCCTGGGGTCTGGGGCCAGGGGGAAACACCATATATTTT. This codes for CAWGLGPGGNTIYF.

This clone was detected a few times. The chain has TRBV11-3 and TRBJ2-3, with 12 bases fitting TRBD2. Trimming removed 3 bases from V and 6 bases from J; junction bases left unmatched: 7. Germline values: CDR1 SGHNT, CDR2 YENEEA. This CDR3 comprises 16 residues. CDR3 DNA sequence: TGTGCCAGCAGCTTGGGAGGACTAGCGGGACCTGATACGCAGTATTTT. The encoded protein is CASSLGGLAGPDTQYF.

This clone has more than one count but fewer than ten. The CDR3 reads CASRQTSGNYNEQFF. The CDR3 DNA reads TGTGCCAGCAGGCAGACTAGCGGCAATTACAATGAGCAGTTCTTC. The rearrangement joins TRBV27 to TRBJ2-1; 9 bases fit TRBD2. Germline-derived CDR1 and CDR2 are MNHEY and SMNVEV (reference sequence). This CDR3 has 15 amino acids. V trimming: 6 bases; J trimming: 4 bases; junction bases outside the gene matches: 7.